This TCR beta chain was obtained from a study of control samples from healthy donors and cancer patients (dated by TCRdb to the early 2020s). To note about this clone: Its target antigen remains unknown. Base-call qualities are not available, and no considerably larger clone is one nucleotide away.

To prepare the library, the immunoSEQ multiplex PCR assay was applied. The table was pulled from immuneACCESS by TCRdb, which kept in-frame rearrangements only. Such tables lose some clones; where checked, under half of the loss comes from unresolved V genes, and the rest has no known cause. Present in this sample are 190,000 or so clones, approximately 92% of which were seen just once. Together, the top ten hold roughly 1.5% of the sample. The CDR3, cysteine through phenylalanine, is 14 amino acids long. The CDR3 DNA has 42 bases and is translated from base 1. Reading the germline V gene gives CDR1 MDHEN and CDR2 SYDVKM. Trimmed from V: 6 bases; trimmed from J: 2 bases; junction bases lacking a gene match: 4.

The receptor's source is a young man in good health. The sequence links TRBV28 to TRBJ1-3; TRBD1 lines up with 7 middle nucleotides. Input material: blood. CDR3 sequence: CASRTDRAGNTIYF. The nucleotide sequence is TGTGCCAGCAGGACTGACAGGGCTGGAAACACCATATATTTT.